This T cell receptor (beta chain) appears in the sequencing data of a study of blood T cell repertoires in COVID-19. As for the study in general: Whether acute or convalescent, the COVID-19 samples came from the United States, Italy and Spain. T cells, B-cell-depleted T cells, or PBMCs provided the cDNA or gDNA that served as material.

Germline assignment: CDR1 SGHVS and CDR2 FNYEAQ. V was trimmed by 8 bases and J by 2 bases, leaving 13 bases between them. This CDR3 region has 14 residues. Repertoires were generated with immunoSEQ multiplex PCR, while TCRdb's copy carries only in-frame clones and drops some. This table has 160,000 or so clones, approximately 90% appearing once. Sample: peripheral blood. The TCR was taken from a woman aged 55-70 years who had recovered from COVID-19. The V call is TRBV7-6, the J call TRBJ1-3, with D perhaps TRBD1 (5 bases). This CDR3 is CASPGPRAGNTIYF. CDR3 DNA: TGTGCCAGCCCCGGGCCCAGGGCTGGAAACACCATATATTTT.